This T cell receptor (beta chain) was captured in a study of T-cell memory formation after mild COVID-19. The authors produced TCR alpha and TCR beta cDNA libraries with sample barcodes and UMIs by 5'RACE using constant-segment primers. TCRdb re-analysed the 5' RACE reads in MiXCR, keeping a single row per CDR3 protein. The sample includes 25,000 to 35,000 distinct CDR3 sequences, less than 7.5% of them seen just once. V shed 0 bases and J 8 bases; nucleotides not matched to a gene: 9. The germline gives CDR1 MNHEY, CDR2 SVGAGI. This CDR3 region has 18 residues. This clonotype was counted many times. The clonotype comes from an adult woman who had mild COVID-19 (a few samples of this study predate the infection). Cell type and time point are not known. The rearrangement uses TRBV6-5 and TRBJ2-1; 14 nucleotides match TRBD2. The source material was PBMCs or a T cell subset sorted from them (not recorded which). Written as DNA, the CDR3 is TGTGCCAGCAGTTACTCGATGATCGGGACTAGCGGGAGATATGAGCAGTTCTTC. Translating it yields CASSYSMIGTSGRYEQFF.